This is a list of T cell receptor beta chains from one sample in a study of T-cell memory formation after mild COVID-19. TCRdb re-analysed the 5' RACE reads in MiXCR, keeping a single row per CDR3 protein. The table lists about 350,000 distinct CDR3 sequences, 20% of them singletons. Sequences were obtained from PBMCs or a T cell subset sorted from them (not recorded which). These receptors originate from a man aged 18 to 29 who had mild COVID-19 (a few samples of this study predate the infection). Cell type and time point are not known. The CDR3 runs from the conserved cysteine through the conserved F or W. The order of the fields is CDR3 protein, CDR3 DNA, D gene, clone size, V gene, J gene. A D gene is named only where the DNA matches it firmly. The size field is filled for only some rows; it gives once, few, many or a size class.

CSAQALNIQYF	TGCAGCGCCCAAGCATTAAACATTCAGTACTTC	NA	few	TRBV29-1	TRBJ2-4
CASSQEQVTDTQYF	TGTGCCAGCAGCCAAGAACAGGTTACAGATACGCAGTATTTT	NA	NA	TRBV4-2	TRBJ2-3
CASSPRRSSTLAKNIQYF	TGTGCCAGCAGTCCTAGACGGAGCTCCACCTTAGCCAAAAACATTCAGTACTTC	NA	NA	TRBV2	TRBJ2-4
CASTLKAGFTDTQYF	TGTGCCAGCACTCTCAAAGCGGGGTTCACAGATACGCAGTATTTT	TRBD2	few	TRBV12-3/TRBV12-4	TRBJ2-3
CSVEGGDSPHEQYF	TGCAGCGTTGAAGGGGGGGACTCTCCCCACGAGCAGTACTTC	NA	few	TRBV29-1	TRBJ2-7
CASSVGIAGGADTQYF	TGTGCCAGCAGCGTAGGGATAGCGGGGGGCGCAGATACGCAGTATTTT	TRBD2	few	TRBV9	TRBJ2-3
CASSLTESSYEQYF	TGTGCCAGCAGCTTGACCGAGAGCTCCTACGAGCAGTACTTC	NA	NA	TRBV5-4	TRBJ2-7
CASIGRIQETQYF	TGTGCCAGCATTGGGCGGATCCAAGAGACCCAGTACTTC	NA	few	TRBV5-6	TRBJ2-5
CASRRHWGQETQYF	TGTGCCAGCAGACGTCATTGGGGCCAAGAGACCCAGTACTTC	NA	NA	TRBV7-8	TRBJ2-5
CASSSYRDIRNEQFF	TGTGCCAGCAGCTCTTACCGGGACATACGGAATGAGCAGTTCTTC	NA	NA	TRBV7-9	TRBJ2-1
CASCLAGVGDTQYF	TGTGCCAGCTGTCTAGCGGGGGTCGGAGATACGCAGTATTTT	TRBD2	NA	TRBV2	TRBJ2-3
CASSRDSGANVLTF	TGTGCCAGCAGCCGCGACTCTGGGGCCAACGTCCTGACTTTC	NA	many	TRBV7-9	TRBJ2-6
CASSAQGGLKPQHF	TGTGCCAGCAGTGCACAGGGAGGCCTGAAGCCCCAGCATTTT	NA	NA	TRBV2	TRBJ1-5
CSARDGGDQETQYF	TGCAGTGCTAGAGATGGGGGGGACCAAGAGACCCAGTACTTC	TRBD2	few	TRBV20-1	TRBJ2-5
CASSGTGGLNEQFF	TGTGCCAGCAGCGGGACAGGGGGCTTGAATGAGCAGTTCTTC	TRBD1	few	TRBV9	TRBJ2-1
CASSSVGGGRETQYF	TGTGCCAGCAGCTCCGTCGGCGGGGGGAGAGAGACCCAGTACTTC	TRBD2	NA	TRBV6-2/TRBV6-3	TRBJ2-5
CASRSDTGKSTDTQYF	TGCGCCAGCAGATCTGACACAGGGAAATCAACAGATACGCAGTATTTT	NA	NA	TRBV5-1	TRBJ2-3
CASSLGYGGEKLFF	TGTGCCAGCAGCTTAGGGTATGGTGGAGAAAAACTGTTTTTT	NA	few	TRBV7-2	TRBJ1-4
CASSILAGAYNEQFF	TGTGCCAGCAGTATTCTAGCGGGGGCGTACAATGAGCAGTTCTTC	TRBD2	many	TRBV12-3/TRBV12-4	TRBJ2-1
CASSWIVGETQYF	TGTGCCAGCAGCTGGATCGTCGGGGAGACCCAGTACTTC	NA	many	TRBV12-3/TRBV12-4	TRBJ2-5
CASRSGGAGGGDTQYF	TGTGCCAGCAGATCCGGTGGAGCGGGGGGTGGAGATACGCAGTATTTT	TRBD2	NA	TRBV6-2/TRBV6-3	TRBJ2-3
CASSSTGTGPAEQYF	TGTGCCAGCAGCTCCACCGGGACAGGGCCCGCCGAGCAGTACTTC	TRBD1	few	TRBV7-2	TRBJ2-7
CASSSNRGGTYNEQFF	TGTGCCAGCAGTAGCAACCGGGGAGGGACCTACAATGAGCAGTTCTTC	TRBD2	NA	TRBV3-1	TRBJ2-1
CASSRSGPYEQYF	TGTGCCAGCAGCCGTAGCGGACCCTACGAGCAGTACTTC	NA	once	TRBV3-1	TRBJ2-7
CASSGTAFYGYTF	TGTGCCTCCTCCGGGACAGCGTTTTATGGCTACACCTTC	TRBD1	few	TRBV27	TRBJ1-2
CSATNRGLYREAFF	TGCAGTGCTACGAACAGGGGGCTCTATCGAGAGGCTTTCTTT	TRBD1	few	TRBV20-1	TRBJ1-1
CASSPGQSTDTQYF	TGTGCCAGCAGTCCGGGACAGAGCACAGATACGCAGTATTTT	TRBD1	many	TRBV6-6	TRBJ2-3
CASSSIISGNTIYF	TGTGCCAGCAGTTCAATCATCTCTGGAAACACCATATATTTT	NA	NA	TRBV6-5	TRBJ1-3
CASSMDLEGGYTF	TGTGCCAGCAGCATGGACCTTGAAGGGGGCTACACCTTC	NA	NA	TRBV11-2	TRBJ1-2
CASSSTGVHEQYF	TGCGCCAGCAGCTCGACAGGGGTCCACGAGCAGTACTTC	TRBD1	NA	TRBV5-1	TRBJ2-7
CASRPMEGHLSTQYF	TGCGCCAGCAGGCCCATGGAGGGACATCTATCCACCCAGTACTTC	NA	many	TRBV5-1	TRBJ2-5
CASSLASSGGRYF	TGTGCCAGCAGCTTAGCATCTAGCGGGGGGCGGTATTTT	TRBD2	NA	TRBV7-2	TRBJ2-3
CASSLTGTVFTIYF	TGTGCCAGCAGTCTTACCGGGACAGTCTTCACCATATATTTT	TRBD1	NA	TRBV7-2	TRBJ1-3
CASSPAGLSDEQFF	TGTGCCAGCAGCCCCGCGGGGTTGAGTGATGAGCAGTTCTTC	NA	NA	TRBV7-3	TRBJ2-1
CASSQGGVVGEPDLEAFF	TGCGCCAGCAGCCAAGGGGGGGTAGTTGGGGAGCCTGACCTCGAAGCTTTCTTT	NA	few	TRBV4-3	TRBJ1-1